These 8 T cell receptor beta chains were sequenced from one sample in a study of breast tumors, draining lymph nodes, adjacent tissues. Samples came from axillary lymph nodes draining the breast cancer. TCRdb used MiXCR to reprocess the multiplex PCR reads, holding one entry per CDR3 protein. This table has 85,000 to 130,000 distinct CDR3 sequences, less than 25% appearing once. Sequenced sample: axillary lymph node tissue. These receptor sequences come from a female donor with breast cancer. Some clones in this sample may be carry-over from other donors' samples.

This clonotype has at least ten counts. The chain combines TRBV2 with TRBJ1-5; D might be TRBD1 (6 bases). The CDR3 runs to 14 residues. V was cut by 8 bases and J by 2 bases, with 13 bases left in between. Germline values: CDR1 SNHLY, CDR2 FYNNEI. The CDR3 region has the DNA TGTGCCAGCGCTCAGGGGCGCCGCAATCAGCCCCAGCATTTT. This codes for CASAQGRRNQPQHF.

This clonotype was seen many times. The chain employs TRBV30 and TRBJ1-5; D unresolved. This CDR3 is 13 amino acids long. Germline V gene data show CDR1 as GTSNPN and CDR2 as SVGIG (reference sequence). V lost 1 base and J 7 bases, leaving 11 bases between the germline ends. CDR3 coding DNA: TGTGCCTGGAGTGCCGGGTCGCGGCAGCCCCAGCATTTT. As protein: CAWSAGSRQPQHF.

This clonotype was recorded many times. The chain carries TRBV4-1 and TRBJ1-4, with D uncertain. The V gene's germline CDR1 is MGHRA and CDR2 YSYEKL. The CDR3 is 16 amino acids. Trimming shortened V by 0 bases and J by 10 bases, and 18 bases separated the two germline ends. The CDR3 is CASSQDKGLEIGKLFF. For the CDR3, the DNA is TGCGCCAGCAGCCAAGACAAGGGATTGGAAATAGGAAAACTGTTTTTT.

This chain connects TRBV10-2 to TRBJ2-7; D is possibly TRBD2 (6 bases). Germline V gene lookup returns CDR1 WSHSY and CDR2 SAAADI. The CDR3 runs to 15 residues. Trimming left V 0 bases short and J 5 bases short, with 14 bases between. CDR3 sequence reads: CASSESRLASDEQYF. The CDR3 DNA reads TGCGCCAGCAGTGAGTCGAGGCTAGCGAGCGACGAGCAGTACTTC.

The rearrangement uses TRBV4-2 and TRBJ1-4; TRBD1 agrees at 9 bases. With V trimmed by 4 bases and J by 6 bases, 3 bases remained unmatched. CDR3 size: 14 residues. From germline, CDR1 is LGHNA and CDR2 YNFKEQ. Here the CDR3 DNA reads TGTGCCAGCAGCCCGGGGACAGGGTATGAAAAACTGTTTTTT. Encoded protein: CASSPGTGYEKLFF.

Ten or more counts support this clonotype. The CDR3: CASRNREGNQPQHF. Written as DNA, the CDR3 is TGTGCCAGCCGGAACAGGGAGGGCAATCAGCCCCAGCATTTT. V gene TRBV19 combines with J gene TRBJ1-5, with D possibly being TRBD1 (6 bases). V was pared by 9 bases and J by 2 bases, with 14 bases between. The CDR3 extends over 14 amino acids. Germline V gene data show CDR1 as LNHDA and CDR2 as SQIVND (reference sequence).

A remark on this clonotype: A read error may be the cause here, since a much bigger clone is one base away. The chain links TRBV11-2 to TRBJ1-3; 9 nucleotides align to TRBD1. Germline V gene sequence: CDR1 SGHAT, CDR2 FQNNGV. The CDR3 extends over 19 amino acids. Here the CDR3 reads CASSLVWGQGPSSGNTTYF. In nucleotides, the CDR3 is TGTGCCAGCAGCTTAGTTTGGGGACAGGGTCCCAGCTCTGGAAACACCACATATTTT.

The chain links TRBV4-1 to TRBJ2-2, with a tentative D call TRBD1 (5 bases). The germline gives CDR1 MGHRA, CDR2 YSYEKL. The CDR3 runs 16 residues. V dropped 4 bases and J dropped 0 bases, with 12 bases sitting between them. CDR3 sequence reads: CASSLGVLSNTGELFF. The CDR3 region has the DNA TGCGCCAGCAGCCTAGGGGTGCTCTCGAACACCGGGGAGCTGTTTTTT.